The 5 T cell receptor beta chains below come from one sample, sequenced in a study of T cells expressing NK-cell markers. TCRdb reprocessed the 5' RACE reads and reports one entry per CDR3 protein, with no DNA. Its listing shows about 260,000 distinct CDR3 sequences. Specimen: blood T cells: a sorted CD56 or NKG2C T cell subset, CD4+ or CD8+ T cells, or bulk PBMC T cells (not recorded which). Receptors originate from a woman aged 18 to 75 in good health.

The chain is built from TRBV24-1 and TRBJ2-4; as DNA is missing, the TRBD1 call by TCRdb cannot be tested. Germline V lookup: CDR1 KGHDR, CDR2 SFDVKD. The CDR3 has 16 residues. CDR3 protein: CATSDLPRAGQDIQYF.

The genes are TRBV7-9 and TRBJ2-2. This CDR3 contains 14 residues. CDR1 and CDR2 from the germline V gene are SEHNR and FQNEAQ (reference sequence). CDR3 residues: CASRKEGSTGELFF.

This chain connects TRBV20-1 to TRBJ1-5. CDR1 DFQATT and CDR2 SNEGSKA come from the germline V gene (reference sequence). CDR3 length: 11 amino acids. The CDR3 sequence: CSAGSLGPQHF.

V is TRBV12-3 or TRBV12-4 and J is TRBJ1-2. The CDR3 is made up of 12 amino acids. CDR3 in amino acids: CASNTEHYGYTF.

V usage is TRBV6-5 and J usage is TRBJ2-1; TCRdb proposes TRBD1, but this gene call is untestable without DNA. Germline CDR1 and CDR2: MNHEY and SVGAGI. CDR3 size: 17 residues. This CDR3 reads CASSYSLTGRGGAEQFF.